The 25 T cell receptor beta chains reported below all come from one sample, sequenced in a study of tumor and adjacent non-tumor tissue in lung cancer. This sample's RNA came from whole unsorted tissue. This non-tumor lung sample came from over 3 cm beyond the tumor edge. Three rounds of nested PCR, following a modified ARM-PCR protocol, produced the TCRbeta library. TCRdb re-called the multiplex PCR reads with MiXCR, one entry per CDR3 protein. The sample lists 90,000 to 100,000 distinct CDR3 sequences, about 80% occurring once. The sample was distant non-tumor lung tissue. All receptors come from a man aged 55 to 70 with small cell lung cancer.

Comments on this clonotype: The CDR3 does not close with the conserved phenylalanine or tryptophan, likely indicating a read error. The DNA is omitted, as the CDR3 cannot be located on it reliably, and the CDR3 follows TCRdb's listing. V gene TRBV29-1 combines with J gene TRBJ2-1; TRBD1 was called by the table and not checked on the DNA. Both ends counted, the CDR3 spans 13 residues. Germline-derived CDR1 and CDR2 are SQVTM and ANQGSEA. CDR3 in amino acids: CSDKTGTYNEHFL.

Note on this clonotype: The junction does not match germline at one end; this may be a read error. The V call is TRBV6-5, the J call TRBJ2-4; weak D call: TRBD2 (5 bases). The CDR3 is made up of 14 amino acids. Germline V lookup: CDR1 MNHEY, CDR2 SVGAGI. Written as DNA, the CDR3 is TGTGCCAGCAGTCTCACGGGGTCCAACAACATTCAGTACTTC. Amino acids: CASSLTGSNNIQYF.

With regard to this clonotype: The junction departs from the called germline gene at one end, perhaps through a read error. The chain couples TRBV6-1 to TRBJ2-7; no firm D call. Germline CDR1 and CDR2: MNHNS and SASEGT. The CDR3 runs 15 residues. CDR3 DNA sequence: TGTGCCAACAGTGGAGAGGCCTTCAGCTCCTACGAGCAGTACTTC. Encoded protein: CANSGEAFSSYEQYF.

This clonotype was counted between two and nine times. This chain's CDR3 is CASNHQGIGELFF. As DNA, the CDR3 is TGTGCCAGCAACCATCAGGGAATCGGGGAGCTGTTTTTT. V and J are TRBV19 and TRBJ2-2, with D perhaps matching TRBD1 (5 bases). Deletions cut 9 bases from V and 7 bases from J, with 15 bases between. CDR1 is LNHDA and CDR2 is SQIVND in the germline V gene (reference sequence). The CDR3 has 13 residues. The full variable domain, completed using reference TRBV19 and TRBJ2-2, is DGGITQSPKYLFRKEGQNVTLSCEQNLNHDAMYWYRQDPGQGLRLIYYSQIVNDFQKGDIAEGYSVSREKKESFPLTVTSAQKNPTAFYLCASNHQGIGELFFGEGSRLTVL.

Concerning this clonotype itself: At one boundary the junction diverges from the germline segment, which might be a read error. This chain joins TRBV6-1 and TRBJ1-1; D uncertain. The CDR3 sequence is 12 residues long. The germline V gene encodes CDR1 MNHNS and CDR2 SASEGT. CDR3 nucleotide sequence: TGTGTCAGCATGCCATCGAACACTGAAGCTTTCTTC. It is translated as CVSMPSNTEAFF.

The V call is TRBV6-2 or TRBV6-3, the J call TRBJ1-1, with D hard to call. V dropped 7 bases and J dropped 13 bases, with 22 bases sitting between them. This CDR3 has 13 residues. In germline, CDR1 is MNHEY, CDR2 SVGEGT. The DNA of the CDR3 is TGTGCCAGCAATGTGGGGTGGTGCACTAAAGTTTTCTTT. As protein: CASNVGWCTKVFF.

A remark on this clonotype: Germline and junction disagree at one end, which may indicate a read error. This chain connects TRBV12-3 or TRBV12-4 to TRBJ2-1, with 10 nucleotides matching TRBD2. The length of the CDR3 is 16 residues. CDR3 sequence: CANSPPLAGVYNEQFF. CDR3 nucleotide sequence: TGTGCCAACAGTCCCCCTCTAGCGGGGGTCTACAATGAGCAGTTCTTC.

As regards this clonotype: This is likely a read error, given that the CDR3 carries no conserved phenylalanine or tryptophan at its end. The DNA is left out, because the CDR3 cannot be placed on it with certainty; the CDR3 is given as TCRdb lists it. This chain connects TRBV11-2 to TRBJ2-1; the D segment call TRBD2 is taken from the table without a DNA check. The V gene's germline CDR1 is SGHAT and CDR2 FQNNGV. Both ends counted, the CDR3 spans 18 residues. CDR3 loop: CASSLGVAGGYYYNEHFV.

For this clonotype: One end of the junction varies from germline; a read error may be responsible. The gene calls are TRBV20-1 and TRBJ1-5, with 7 bases aligning to TRBD1. This CDR3 region has 13 residues. The germline CDR1 and CDR2 sequences are DFQATT and SNEGSKA (reference sequence). CDR3 bases: TGCAGTGCTAGGATAGGGGGCTATCAGCCTCAGCATTTT. Protein product: CSARIGGYQPQHF.

This clonotype was picked up a small number of times. A much bigger clone sits one base away, suggesting this may be a read error. The genes are TRBV20-1 and TRBJ1-2, with TRBD1 identical over 9 bases. CDR1 DFQATT and CDR2 SNEGSKA come from the germline V gene (reference sequence). CDR3 length equals 12 residues. V lost 8 bases to trimming and J lost 8 bases; unmatched junction nucleotides: 9. The CDR3 DNA reads as TGCAGTACCTACGGGACAGGGAAGGGCTACACCTTC. Its protein is CSTYGTGKGYTF.

The V call is TRBV28, the J call TRBJ2-7; TRBD1 matches 11 bases. Trimming at V came to 6 bases and at J to 7 bases, leaving 11 bases not matched to a gene. The CDR3 has 15 amino acids. Looked up from germline, CDR1 is MDHEN and CDR2 is SYDVKM. This chain's CDR3 is CASSLWTGGYREQYF. In nucleotides, the CDR3 is TGTGCCAGCAGCCTCTGGACAGGGGGCTATCGAGAGCAGTACTTC.

Judged by abundance, this clonotype is medium-sized. The chain couples TRBV28 to TRBJ1-1; the D gene is possibly TRBD1 (5 bases). V dropped 7 bases and J dropped 8 bases, with 14 bases sitting between them. CDR1 and CDR2 (germline): MDHEN, SYDVKM. This CDR3 spans 12 amino acids. The CDR3 reads CASTLKAGEAFF. CDR3 DNA sequence: TGTGCCAGCACCCTCAAGGCAGGGGAAGCTTTCTTT.

On this clonotype: One end of the junction is discordant with germline, which a read error may explain. V and J are TRBV10-1 and TRBJ2-1; 8 bases are a match to TRBD2. The CDR3 loop spans 15 amino acids. Germline CDR1 WNHNN, CDR2 SYGVQD (reference sequence). Here the CDR3 DNA reads TGCGCCAGTAGTGGTCGAGCGGGAGCTTACAATGAGCAGTTCTTC. This gives the protein CASSGRAGAYNEQFF.

Concerning this clonotype: The junction and the germline gene differ at one end; a read error may be behind it. The J gene is TRBJ2-2, the V gene TRBV11-3, with D uncertain. The CDR3 contains 17 residues. Germline CDR1 SGHNT, CDR2 YENEEA. The CDR3 DNA is TGTGCCAGCAACTTACATGGTAGAGCCGGCGTGACCGGGGAGCTGTTTTTT. Its translation: CASNLHGRAGVTGELFF.

Points on this clonotype: At one of its ends the junction is not consistent with the germline gene, which may arise from a read error. The chain has TRBV6-1 and TRBJ2-1; TRBD1 matches at 7 bases. The V gene's germline CDR1 is MNHNS and CDR2 SASEGT. CDR3 length equals 16 residues. The CDR3 DNA follows: TGTGCCATCAGTAAACGGGACAGACAAATGATGATCAAGCAATTCTTC. It codes for CAISKRDRQMMIKQFF.

The CDR3 bases are TGTGCCAGCAGTGAAGCGATCTCGGGGGGTCAGCCCCAGCATTTT. Encoded protein: CASSEAISGGQPQHF. The V call is TRBV6-1, the J call TRBJ1-5; perhaps TRBD1 as D (5 bases). V was pared by 0 bases and J by 6 bases, with 12 bases between. Per germline, CDR1 MNHNS and CDR2 SASEGT. The CDR3 consists of 15 residues.

Concerning this clonotype itself: One end of the junction fails to match germline, which may point to a read error. The V gene is TRBV6-1, the J gene TRBJ1-1, with D unresolved. This CDR3 spans 11 amino acids. Germline V gene data show CDR1 as MNHNS and CDR2 as SASEGT. The CDR3 bases are TGTGCCAGCAATGAAGCCCCATGGGCTTTCTTT. It translates to CASNEAPWAFF.

Regarding this clonotype: At one end, the junction sequence differs from germline, possibly due to a read error. The chain employs TRBV4-2 and TRBJ2-2, with D tentatively TRBD2 (5 bases). Germline assignment: CDR1 LGHNA and CDR2 YNFKEQ. CDR3 length: 16 amino acids. CDR3 nucleotides: TGTGCTAGCAGCCAAGTTTTGAGGGCCAACACCGAGGAGCTGTTTTTT. Protein: CASSQVLRANTEELFF.

The genes are TRBV6-5 and TRBJ1-2; unclear D gene. V shed 4 bases and J shed 8 bases, with 14 bases lying between them. The germline gives CDR1 MNHEY, CDR2 SVGAGI. This CDR3 has 13 residues. CDR3 region: CASSSGPGWGYTF. The DNA for the CDR3 is TGTGCCAGCAGTTCTGGACCGGGATGGGGCTACACCTTC.

This sequence joins TRBV29-1 and TRBJ2-7; D ambiguous. The CDR3 sequence is 11 residues long. Germline V lookup: CDR1 SQVTM, CDR2 ANQGSEA. The CDR3 region is CGVDSGYEQYF. The CDR3 nucleotides read TGCGGTGTTGATTCGGGCTACGAGCAGTACTTC.

This clonotype was found once. The conserved closing phenylalanine or tryptophan is absent in this CDR3, likely reflecting a read error. This chain links TRBV5-4 with TRBJ2-5; D may be TRBD1 (6 bases). The CDR3 is 15 residues long. CDR1 is SGHNT, CDR2 YYREEE, per germline (reference sequence). The CDR3 region is CASSLGGHLQETQYL. In nucleotides, the CDR3 is TGTGCCAGCAGCTTGGGGGGGCACCTCCAAGAGACACAGTACTTA.

CDR3 sequence reads: CASRDRHSYNSPLHF. The CDR3 DNA follows: TGTGCCAGCCGGGATAGGCACTCCTATAATTCACCCCTCCACTTT. The chain joins TRBV6-1 to TRBJ1-6; unclear D gene. CDR1 is MNHNS and CDR2 is SASEGT in the germline V gene. V gave up 8 bases and J gave up 0 bases, with 11 bases separating them. The CDR3 has 15 residues.

On this clonotype itself: Germline and junction disagree at one end, which may indicate a read error. This sequence joins TRBV11-2 and TRBJ2-1; 8 nucleotides line up with TRBD1. CDR1 and CDR2 from the germline V gene are SGHAT and FQNNGV. The CDR3 contains 15 residues. CDR3 DNA: TGCGCCAGTAGCATAGGAGGACAGGGTCGGAATGAGCAGTTCTTC. Translated, it gives CASSIGGQGRNEQFF.

This clonotype turned up a few times. The chain has TRBV2 and TRBJ1-4; 8 bases align to TRBD1. CDR1 is SNHLY, CDR2 FYNNEI, per germline. The V gene end was trimmed by 7 bases and the J gene end by 8 bases; junction bases not matched to a gene: 12. This CDR3 region has 15 residues. CDR3 in DNA: TGTGCCAGCACCGGGCGGGCAGGGGGCCGGGAAAAACTGTTTTTT. This encodes CASTGRAGGREKLFF.

This clonotype is a singleton in its sample. The junction shows a germline mismatch at one end, possibly a read error. This chain uses TRBV11-1 with TRBJ2-1; TRBD2 agrees at 7 bases. The germline CDR1 and CDR2 sequences are SGHAT and FQDESV (reference sequence). CDR3 length: 15 amino acids. CDR3 sequence: CVSSLALAANNEQLF. CDR3 sequence (DNA): TGTGTCAGCAGTTTAGCGCTAGCGGCAAACAATGAGCAGCTCTTC. The full variable domain, completed using reference TRBV11-1 and TRBJ2-1, is EAEVAQSPRYKITEKSQAVAFWCDPISGHATLYWYRQILGQGPELLVQFQDESVVDDSQLPKDRFSAERLKGVDSTLKIQPAELGDSAMYLCVSSLALAANNEQLFGPGTRLTVL.